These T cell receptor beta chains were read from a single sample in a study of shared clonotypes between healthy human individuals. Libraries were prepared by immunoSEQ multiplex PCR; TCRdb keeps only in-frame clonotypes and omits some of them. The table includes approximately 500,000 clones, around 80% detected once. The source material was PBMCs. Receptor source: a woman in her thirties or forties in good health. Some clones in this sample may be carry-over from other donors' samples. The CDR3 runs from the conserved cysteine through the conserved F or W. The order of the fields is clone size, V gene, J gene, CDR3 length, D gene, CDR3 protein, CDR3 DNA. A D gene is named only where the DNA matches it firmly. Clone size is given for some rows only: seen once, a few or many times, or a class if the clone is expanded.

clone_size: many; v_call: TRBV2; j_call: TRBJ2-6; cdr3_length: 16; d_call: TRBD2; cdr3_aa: CASLREGGPGANVLTF; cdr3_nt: TGTGCCAGCCTTCGGGAGGGGGGACCTGGGGCCAACGTCCTGACTTTC
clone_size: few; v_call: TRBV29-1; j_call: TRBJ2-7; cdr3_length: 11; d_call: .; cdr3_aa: CSVVLAYEQYF; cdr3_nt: TGCAGCGTTGTTTTGGCCTACGAGCAGTACTTC
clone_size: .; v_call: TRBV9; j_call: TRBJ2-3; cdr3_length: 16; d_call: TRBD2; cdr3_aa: CASSVSSGSTTDTQYF; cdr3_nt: TGTGCCAGCAGCGTATCTAGCGGGAGTACCACAGATACGCAGTATTTT
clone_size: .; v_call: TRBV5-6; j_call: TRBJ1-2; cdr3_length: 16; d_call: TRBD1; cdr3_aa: CASSSGTGTARYGYTF; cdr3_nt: TGTGCCAGCAGCTCCGGGACAGGGACAGCAAGATATGGCTACACCTTC
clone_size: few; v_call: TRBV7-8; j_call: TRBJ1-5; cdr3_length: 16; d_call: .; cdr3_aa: CASSHRTSGRDQPQHF; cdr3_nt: TGTGCCAGCAGCCACCGCACCTCGGGCAGAGATCAGCCCCAGCATTTT
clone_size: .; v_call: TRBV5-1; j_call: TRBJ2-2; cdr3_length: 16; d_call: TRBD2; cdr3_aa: CASSSTSLMNTGELFF; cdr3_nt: TGCGCCAGCAGCTCGACTAGCCTAATGAACACCGGGGAGCTGTTTTTT
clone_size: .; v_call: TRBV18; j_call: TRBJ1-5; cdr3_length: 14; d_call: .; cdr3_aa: CASSDTGLGQPQHF; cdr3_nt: TGTGCCAGCTCCGATACAGGGCTCGGTCAGCCCCAGCATTTT
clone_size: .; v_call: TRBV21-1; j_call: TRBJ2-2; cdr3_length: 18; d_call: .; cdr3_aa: CASSKGLADTKNTGELFF; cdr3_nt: TGTGCCAGCAGCAAGGGACTAGCGGACACCAAGAACACCGGGGAGCTGTTTTTT
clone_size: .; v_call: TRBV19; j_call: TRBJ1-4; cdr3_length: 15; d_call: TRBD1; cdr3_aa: CASSRSTGRYEKLFF; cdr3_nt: TGTGCCAGTAGTAGGTCGACAGGGAGGTATGAAAAACTGTTTTTT
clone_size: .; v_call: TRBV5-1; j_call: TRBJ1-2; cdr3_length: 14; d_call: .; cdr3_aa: CASSVGGENYGYTF; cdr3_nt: TGCGCCAGCAGCGTAGGCGGGGAGAACTATGGCTACACCTTC